This T cell receptor beta chain was documented in a study of OX40 agonist ivuxolimab in advanced cancers. Overall study context: At 0.01 to 10 mg/kg, ivuxolimab was administered intravenously to patients every 2 weeks. Study findings and constraints: CD4+ and CD8+ blood T cells expanded clonally by week 6 at 0.1 to 3.0 mg/kg. Low normalized T-cell clonal expansion was additionally recorded for some nonresponders. CD8+ T cells averaged more expanded clones than CD4+.

As concerns this clone: No antigen is known for it.

Assay used: immunoSEQ multiplex PCR; TCRdb lists only in-frame clones, some missing. The sample shows 45,000 to 65,000 clones, approximately 80% of them seen only once. Germline V gene lookup returns CDR1 DFQATT and CDR2 SNEGSKA (reference sequence). The CDR3 is 10 amino acids. V dropped 1 base and J dropped 7 bases, with 5 bases sitting between them. The sequence was collected from an adult with an advanced solid tumor such as melanoma, head and neck, liver or kidney cancer. The chain combines TRBV20-1 with TRBJ2-7; D is unresolved. The input for sequencing was CD4+ or CD8+ T cells sorted from blood, taken in a trial of the OX40 agonist ivuxolimab. Here the CDR3 reads CSARVREQYF. DNA of the CDR3: TGCAGTGCTAGAGTAAGAGAGCAGTACTTC.